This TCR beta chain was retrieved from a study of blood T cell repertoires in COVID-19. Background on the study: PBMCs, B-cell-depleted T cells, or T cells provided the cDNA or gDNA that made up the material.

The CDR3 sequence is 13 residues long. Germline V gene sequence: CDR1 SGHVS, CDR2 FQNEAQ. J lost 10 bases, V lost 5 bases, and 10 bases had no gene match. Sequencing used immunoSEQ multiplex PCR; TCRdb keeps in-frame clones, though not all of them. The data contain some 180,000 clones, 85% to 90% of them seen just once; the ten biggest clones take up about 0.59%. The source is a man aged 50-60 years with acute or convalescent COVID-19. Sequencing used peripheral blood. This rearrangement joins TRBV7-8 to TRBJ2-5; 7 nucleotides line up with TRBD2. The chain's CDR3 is CASSAALGEGQYF. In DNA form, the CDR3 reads TGTGCCAGCAGCGCCGCTCTGGGGGAGGGCCAGTACTTC.